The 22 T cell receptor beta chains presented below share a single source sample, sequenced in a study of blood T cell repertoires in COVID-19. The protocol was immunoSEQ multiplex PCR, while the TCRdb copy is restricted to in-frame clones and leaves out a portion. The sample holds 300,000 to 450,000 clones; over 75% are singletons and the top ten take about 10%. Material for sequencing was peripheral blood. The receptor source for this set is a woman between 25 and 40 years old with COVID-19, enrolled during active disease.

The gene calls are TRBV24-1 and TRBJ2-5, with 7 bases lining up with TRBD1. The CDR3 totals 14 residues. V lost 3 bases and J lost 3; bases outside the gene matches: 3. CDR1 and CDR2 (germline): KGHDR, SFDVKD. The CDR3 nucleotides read TGTGCCACCAGTGATAGGGACAGCAAAGAGACCCAGTACTTC. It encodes CATSDRDSKETQYF.

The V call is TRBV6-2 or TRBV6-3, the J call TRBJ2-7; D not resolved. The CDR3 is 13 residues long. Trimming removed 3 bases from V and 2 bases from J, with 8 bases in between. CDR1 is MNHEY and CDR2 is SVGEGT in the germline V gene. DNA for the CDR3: TGTGCCAGCAGTTATGGCAATGCCTACGAGCAGTACTTC. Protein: CASSYGNAYEQYF.

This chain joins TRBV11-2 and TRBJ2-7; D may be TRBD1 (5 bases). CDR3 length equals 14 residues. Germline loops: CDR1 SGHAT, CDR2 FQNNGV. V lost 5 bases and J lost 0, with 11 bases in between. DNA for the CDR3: TGTGCCAGCAGCAACCGCGACAGCTCCTACGAGCAGTACTTC. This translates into CASSNRDSSYEQYF.

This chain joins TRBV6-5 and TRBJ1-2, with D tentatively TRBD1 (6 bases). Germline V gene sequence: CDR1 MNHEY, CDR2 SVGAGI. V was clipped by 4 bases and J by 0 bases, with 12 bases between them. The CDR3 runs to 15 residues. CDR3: CASSLHGQSNYGYTF. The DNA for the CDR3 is TGTGCCAGCAGTTTACACGGACAGTCTAACTATGGCTACACCTTC.

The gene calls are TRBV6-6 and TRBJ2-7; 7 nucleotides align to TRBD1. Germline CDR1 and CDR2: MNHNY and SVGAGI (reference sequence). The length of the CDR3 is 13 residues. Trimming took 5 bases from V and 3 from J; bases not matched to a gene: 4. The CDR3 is CASSRDRNYEQYF. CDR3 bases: TGTGCCAGCAGTAGGGACAGAAACTACGAGCAGTACTTC.

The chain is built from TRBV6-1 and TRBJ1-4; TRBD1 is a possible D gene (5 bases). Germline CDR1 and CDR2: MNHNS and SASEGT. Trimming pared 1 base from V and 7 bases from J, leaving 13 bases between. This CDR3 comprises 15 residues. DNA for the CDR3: TGTGCCAGCAGTGAAGTTCCGGGGGTACGTGAAAAACTGTTTTTT. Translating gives CASSEVPGVREKLFF.

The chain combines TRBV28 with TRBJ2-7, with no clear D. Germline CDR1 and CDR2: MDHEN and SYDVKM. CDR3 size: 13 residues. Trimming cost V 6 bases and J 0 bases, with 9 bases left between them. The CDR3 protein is CASRPDTSYEQYF. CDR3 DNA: TGTGCCAGCAGACCCGACACCTCCTACGAGCAGTACTTC. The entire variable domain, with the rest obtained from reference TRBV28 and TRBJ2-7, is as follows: DVKVTQSSRYLVKRTGEKVFLECVQDMDHENMFWYRQDPGLGLRLIYFSYDVKMKEKGDIPEGYSVSREKKERFSLILESASTNQTSMYLCASRPDTSYEQYFGPGTRLTVT.

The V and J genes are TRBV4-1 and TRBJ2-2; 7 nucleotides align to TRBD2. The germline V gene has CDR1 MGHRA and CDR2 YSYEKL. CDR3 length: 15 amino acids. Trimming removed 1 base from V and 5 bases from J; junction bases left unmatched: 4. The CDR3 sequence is CASSQGAGGTGELFF. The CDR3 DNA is TGCGCCAGCAGCCAAGGGGCCGGGGGGACCGGGGAGCTGTTTTTT.

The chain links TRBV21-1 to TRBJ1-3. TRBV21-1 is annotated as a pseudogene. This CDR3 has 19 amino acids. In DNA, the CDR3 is TGTGCCAGCAGCCTCCTATACCCCTCTCAGCCGTGCTCGGGGGACACCATATATTTT. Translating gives CASSLLYPSQPCSGDTIYF.

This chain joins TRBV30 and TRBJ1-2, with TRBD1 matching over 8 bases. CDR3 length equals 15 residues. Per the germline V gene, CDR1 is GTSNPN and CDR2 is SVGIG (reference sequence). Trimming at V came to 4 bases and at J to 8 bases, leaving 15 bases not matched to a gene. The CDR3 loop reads CAWTHGQGPPRGYTF. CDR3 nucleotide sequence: TGTGCCTGGACTCACGGACAGGGCCCTCCGAGGGGCTACACCTTC. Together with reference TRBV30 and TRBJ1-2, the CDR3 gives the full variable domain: SQTIHQWPATLVQPVGSPLSLECTVEGTSNPNLYWYRQAAGRGLQLLFYSVGIGQISSEVPQNLSASRPQDRQFILSSKKLLLSDSGFYLCAWTHGQGPPRGYTFGSGTRLTVV.

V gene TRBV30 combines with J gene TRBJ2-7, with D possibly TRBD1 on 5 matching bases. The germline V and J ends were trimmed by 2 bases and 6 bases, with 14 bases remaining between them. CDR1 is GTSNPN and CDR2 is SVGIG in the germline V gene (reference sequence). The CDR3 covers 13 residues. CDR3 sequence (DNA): TGTGCCTGGAGTCTCCTCGACAGCCTCGAGCAGTACTTC. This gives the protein CAWSLLDSLEQYF.

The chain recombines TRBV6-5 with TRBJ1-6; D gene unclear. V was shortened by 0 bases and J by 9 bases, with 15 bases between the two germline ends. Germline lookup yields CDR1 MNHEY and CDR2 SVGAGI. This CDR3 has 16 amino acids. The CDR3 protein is CASSYSGRNPGSPLHF. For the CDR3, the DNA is TGTGCCAGCAGTTACTCGGGCAGGAACCCTGGTTCACCCCTCCACTTT.

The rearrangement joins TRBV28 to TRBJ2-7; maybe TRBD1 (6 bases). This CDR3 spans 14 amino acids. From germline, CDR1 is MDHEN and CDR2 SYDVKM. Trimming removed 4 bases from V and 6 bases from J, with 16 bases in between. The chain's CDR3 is CASSSPVGAGEQYF. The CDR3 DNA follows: TGTGCCAGCAGTTCACCCGTGGGGGCGGGCGAGCAGTACTTC.

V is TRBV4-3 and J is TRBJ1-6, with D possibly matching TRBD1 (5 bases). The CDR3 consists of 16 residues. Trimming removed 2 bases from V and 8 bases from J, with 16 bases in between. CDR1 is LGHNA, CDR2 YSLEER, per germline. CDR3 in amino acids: CASSQLAGPLDSPLHF. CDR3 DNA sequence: TGCGCCAGCAGCCAATTGGCAGGGCCGCTGGATTCACCCCTCCACTTT.

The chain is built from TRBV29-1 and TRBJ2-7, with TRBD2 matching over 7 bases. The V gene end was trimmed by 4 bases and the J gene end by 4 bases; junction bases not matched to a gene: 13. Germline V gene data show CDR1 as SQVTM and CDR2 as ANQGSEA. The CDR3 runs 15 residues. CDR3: CSVGSGGTGRYEQYF. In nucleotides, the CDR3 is TGCAGCGTTGGTAGTGGGGGGACCGGGAGGTACGAGCAGTACTTC.

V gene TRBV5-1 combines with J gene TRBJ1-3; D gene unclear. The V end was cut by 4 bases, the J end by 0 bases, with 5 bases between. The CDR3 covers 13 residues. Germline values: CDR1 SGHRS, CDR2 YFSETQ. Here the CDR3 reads CASSDFSGNTIYF. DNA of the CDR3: TGCGCCAGCAGCGACTTCTCTGGAAACACCATATATTTT.

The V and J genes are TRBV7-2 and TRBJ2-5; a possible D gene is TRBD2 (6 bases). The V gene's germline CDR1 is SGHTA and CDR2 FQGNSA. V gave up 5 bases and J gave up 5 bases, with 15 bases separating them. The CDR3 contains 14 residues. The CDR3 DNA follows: TGTGCCAGCAGCCCTAGCGATCGTGGGGAGACCCAGTACTTC. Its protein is CASSPSDRGETQYF.

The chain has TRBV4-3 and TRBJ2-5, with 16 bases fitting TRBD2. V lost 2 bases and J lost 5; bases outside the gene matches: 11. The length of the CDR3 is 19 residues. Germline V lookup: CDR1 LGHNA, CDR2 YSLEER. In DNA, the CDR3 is TGCGCCAGCAGCCAAACCCCCGGGACTAGCGGGAGGGCATGGGAGACCCAGTACTTC. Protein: CASSQTPGTSGRAWETQYF.

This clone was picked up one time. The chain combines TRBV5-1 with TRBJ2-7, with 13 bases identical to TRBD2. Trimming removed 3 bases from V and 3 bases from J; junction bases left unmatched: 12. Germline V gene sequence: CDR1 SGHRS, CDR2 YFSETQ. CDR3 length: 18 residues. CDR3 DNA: TGCGCCAGCAGCTCCGGGACTAGCGGGATAGCCTATGGCTACGAGCAGTACTTC. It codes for CASSSGTSGIAYGYEQYF.

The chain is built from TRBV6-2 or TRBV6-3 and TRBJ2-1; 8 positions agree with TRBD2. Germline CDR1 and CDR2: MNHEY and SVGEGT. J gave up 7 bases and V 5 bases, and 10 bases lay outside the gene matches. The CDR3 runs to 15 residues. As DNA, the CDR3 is TGTGCCAGCAGTCCGCTAGCGGGTCTGGAAAATGAGCAGTTCTTC. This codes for CASSPLAGLENEQFF.

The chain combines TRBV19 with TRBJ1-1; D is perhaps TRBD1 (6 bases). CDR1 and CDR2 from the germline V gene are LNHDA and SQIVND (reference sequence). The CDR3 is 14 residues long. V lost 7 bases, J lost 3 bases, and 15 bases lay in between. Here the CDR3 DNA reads TGTGCCAGTACCAATACAGGGAGGGACACTGAAGCTTTCTTT. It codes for CASTNTGRDTEAFF.

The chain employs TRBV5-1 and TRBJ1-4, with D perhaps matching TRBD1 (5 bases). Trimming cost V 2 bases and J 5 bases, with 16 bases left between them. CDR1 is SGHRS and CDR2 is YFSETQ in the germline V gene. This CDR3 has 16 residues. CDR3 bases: TGCGCCAGCAGCTTAGTAATAGGGACTAAGAATGAAAAACTGTTTTTT. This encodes CASSLVIGTKNEKLFF.